Listed here is a single T cell receptor beta chain. The antigen remains undetermined. The data originate from a study of cytomegalovirus exposure and HLA in healthy donors. On the study more broadly: There were some 81 million unique TCRs (from HLA-typed donors) in an early data release. Falling in the Caucasian-associated ancestry cluster were 81% of some 400 genotyped donors.

General study points: HLA alleles showed associations with fewer than 20,000 TCR beta sequences in a later analysis, at a 0.05 false discovery rate. Common viral pathogens (according to a later analysis) appeared linked to several of the most significant clusters.

A multiplex PCR was run with 60 Vbeta primers and 13 Jbeta primers. Sequenced by immunoSEQ multiplex PCR; TCRdb stores in-frame clones only, minus some. Of tens of thousands of clones in the sample, around 78% were seen once. The clonotype comes from a woman aged 40 to 55 in good health and CMV-seropositive. The material sequenced was PBMCs.

CDR3 nucleotide sequence: TGTGCCTGGAGTCCCGCAGATACGCAGTATTTT. Amino acids: CAWSPADTQYF. V and J are TRBV30 and TRBJ2-3; D uncertain. The germline V gene encodes CDR1 GTSNPN and CDR2 SVGIG (reference sequence). V was clipped by 2 bases and J by 4 bases, with 4 bases between them. The CDR3 loop spans 11 amino acids.